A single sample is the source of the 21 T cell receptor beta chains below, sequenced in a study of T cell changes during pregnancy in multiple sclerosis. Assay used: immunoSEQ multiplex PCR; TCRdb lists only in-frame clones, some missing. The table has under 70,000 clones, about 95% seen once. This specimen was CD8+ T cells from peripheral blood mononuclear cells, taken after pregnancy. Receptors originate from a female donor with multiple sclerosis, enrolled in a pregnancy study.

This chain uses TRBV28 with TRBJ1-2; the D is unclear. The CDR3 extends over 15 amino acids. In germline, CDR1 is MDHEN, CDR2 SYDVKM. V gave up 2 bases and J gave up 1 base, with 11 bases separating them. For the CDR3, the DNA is TGTGCCAGCAGTTTAGCAGGAGGTAGTAACTATGGCTACACCTTC. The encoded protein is CASSLAGGSNYGYTF.

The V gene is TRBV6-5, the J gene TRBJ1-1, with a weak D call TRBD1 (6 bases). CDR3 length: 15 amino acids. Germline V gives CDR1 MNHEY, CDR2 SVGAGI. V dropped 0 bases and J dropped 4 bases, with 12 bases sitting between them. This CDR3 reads CASSYSSGVITEAFF. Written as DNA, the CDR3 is TGTGCCAGCAGTTACTCGTCAGGGGTAATCACTGAAGCTTTCTTT.

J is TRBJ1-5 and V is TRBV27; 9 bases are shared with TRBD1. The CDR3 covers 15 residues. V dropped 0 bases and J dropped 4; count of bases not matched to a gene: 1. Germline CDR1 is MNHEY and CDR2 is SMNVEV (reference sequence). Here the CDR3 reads CASSLSDRGNQPQHF. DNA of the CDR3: TGTGCCAGCAGTTTATCGGACAGGGGTAATCAGCCCCAGCATTTT.

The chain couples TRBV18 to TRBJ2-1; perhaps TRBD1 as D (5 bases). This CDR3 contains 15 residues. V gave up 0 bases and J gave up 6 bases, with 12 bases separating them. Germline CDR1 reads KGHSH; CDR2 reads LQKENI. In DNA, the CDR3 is TGTGCCAGCTCACCACCAGGGGCCCGGATCAATGAGCAGTTCTTC. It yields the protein CASSPPGARINEQFF.

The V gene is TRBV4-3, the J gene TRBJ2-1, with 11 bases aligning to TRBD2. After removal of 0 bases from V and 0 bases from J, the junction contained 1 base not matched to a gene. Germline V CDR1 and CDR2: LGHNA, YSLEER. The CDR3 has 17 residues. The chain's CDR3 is CASSQDSGRVSYNEQFF. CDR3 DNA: TGCGCCAGCAGCCAAGATAGCGGGAGGGTCTCCTACAATGAGCAGTTCTTC.

The CDR3 sequence: CASSPGLAGVGEQYF. CDR3 DNA sequence: TGTGCCAGCAGTCCGGGACTAGCGGGAGTGGGCGAGCAGTACTTC. The V call is TRBV25-1, the J call TRBJ2-7; 14 bases are a match to TRBD2. The CDR3 loop spans 15 amino acids. Germline values: CDR1 MGHDK, CDR2 SYGVNS. Trimming took 5 bases from V and 6 from J; bases not matched to a gene: 6.

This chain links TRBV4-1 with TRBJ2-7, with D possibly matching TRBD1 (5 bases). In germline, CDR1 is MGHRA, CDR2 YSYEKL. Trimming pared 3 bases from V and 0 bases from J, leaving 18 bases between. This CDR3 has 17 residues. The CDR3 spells CASSHSPGATSSYEQYF. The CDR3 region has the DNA TGCGCCAGCAGCCACTCCCCTGGGGCGACAAGCTCCTACGAGCAGTACTTC.

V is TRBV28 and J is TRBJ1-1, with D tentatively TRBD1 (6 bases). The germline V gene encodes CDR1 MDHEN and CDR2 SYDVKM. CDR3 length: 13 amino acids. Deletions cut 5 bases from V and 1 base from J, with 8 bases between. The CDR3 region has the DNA TGTGCCAGCAGTCAGGGACAGAACACTGAAGCTTTCTTT. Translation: CASSQGQNTEAFF.

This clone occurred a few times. The CDR3 protein is CASSRTSGSPNEQFF. In DNA form, the CDR3 reads TGTGCCAGCAGCCGGACTAGCGGGAGTCCGAATGAGCAGTTCTTC. The chain employs TRBV7-9 and TRBJ2-1, with 13 bases matching TRBD2. CDR1 is SEHNR, CDR2 FQNEAQ, per germline (reference sequence). The CDR3 has 15 residues. V dropped 5 bases and J dropped 7; count of bases not matched to a gene: 5.

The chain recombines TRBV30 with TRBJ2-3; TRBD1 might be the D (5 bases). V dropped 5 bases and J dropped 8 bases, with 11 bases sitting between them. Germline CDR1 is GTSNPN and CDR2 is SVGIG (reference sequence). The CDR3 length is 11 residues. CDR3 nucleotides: TGTGCCTGGGCTGATCAGGGTACGCAGTATTTT. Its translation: CAWADQGTQYF.

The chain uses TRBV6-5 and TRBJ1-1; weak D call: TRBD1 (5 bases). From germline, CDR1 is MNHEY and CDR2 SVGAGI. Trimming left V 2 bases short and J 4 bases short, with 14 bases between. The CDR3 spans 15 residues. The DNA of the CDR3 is TGTGCCAGCAGTTACGAGAGGACCGGGGGCACTGAAGCTTTCTTT. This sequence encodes CASSYERTGGTEAFF.

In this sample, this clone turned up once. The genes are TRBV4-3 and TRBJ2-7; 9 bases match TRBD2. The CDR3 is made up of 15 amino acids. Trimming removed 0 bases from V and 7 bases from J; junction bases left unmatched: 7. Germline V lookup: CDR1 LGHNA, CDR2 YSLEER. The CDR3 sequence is CASSQDGGLAWEQYF. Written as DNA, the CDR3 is TGCGCCAGCAGCCAAGATGGGGGACTAGCATGGGAGCAGTACTTC.

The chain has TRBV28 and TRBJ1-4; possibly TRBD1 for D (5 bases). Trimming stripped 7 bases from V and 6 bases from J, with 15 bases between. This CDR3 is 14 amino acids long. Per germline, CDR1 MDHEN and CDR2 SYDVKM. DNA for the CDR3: TGTGCCAGCACCACGGGGGTGGGTTATGAAAAACTGTTTTTT. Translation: CASTTGVGYEKLFF.

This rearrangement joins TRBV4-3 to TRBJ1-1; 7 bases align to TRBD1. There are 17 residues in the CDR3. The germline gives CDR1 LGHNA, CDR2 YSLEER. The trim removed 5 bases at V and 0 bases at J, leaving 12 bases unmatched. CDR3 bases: TGCGCCAGCAGCGAGTGGTACCCCGGGACAGTGAACACTGAAGCTTTCTTT. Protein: CASSEWYPGTVNTEAFF.

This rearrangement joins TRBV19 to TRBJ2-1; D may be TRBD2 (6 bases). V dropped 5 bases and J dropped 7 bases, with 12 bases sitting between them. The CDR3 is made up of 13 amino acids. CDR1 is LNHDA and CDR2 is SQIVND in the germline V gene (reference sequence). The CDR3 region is CASSSFSGNEQFF. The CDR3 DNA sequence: TGTGCCAGTAGTTCCTTTAGCGGTAATGAGCAGTTCTTC.

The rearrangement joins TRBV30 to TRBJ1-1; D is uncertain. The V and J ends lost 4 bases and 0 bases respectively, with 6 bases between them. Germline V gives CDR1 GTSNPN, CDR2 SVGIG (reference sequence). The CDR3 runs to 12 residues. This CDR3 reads CAWTEVNTEAFF. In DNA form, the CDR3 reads TGTGCCTGGACAGAAGTGAACACTGAAGCTTTCTTT.

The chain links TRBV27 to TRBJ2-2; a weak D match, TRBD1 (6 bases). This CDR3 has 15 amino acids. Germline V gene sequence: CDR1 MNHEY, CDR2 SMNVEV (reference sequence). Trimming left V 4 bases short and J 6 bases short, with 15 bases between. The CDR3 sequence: CASSSIQGVAGELFF. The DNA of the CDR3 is TGTGCCAGCAGTTCCATACAGGGCGTCGCCGGGGAGCTGTTTTTT.

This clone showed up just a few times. CDR3 protein: CASSNGQGAGNGYTF. CDR3 DNA: TGTGCCAGCAGTAACGGACAGGGGGCGGGTAATGGCTACACCTTC. This sequence joins TRBV27 and TRBJ1-2; 11 nucleotides match TRBD1. With V trimmed by 5 bases and J by 6 bases, 8 bases remained unmatched. Germline V gives CDR1 MNHEY, CDR2 SMNVEV (reference sequence). This CDR3 region has 15 residues.

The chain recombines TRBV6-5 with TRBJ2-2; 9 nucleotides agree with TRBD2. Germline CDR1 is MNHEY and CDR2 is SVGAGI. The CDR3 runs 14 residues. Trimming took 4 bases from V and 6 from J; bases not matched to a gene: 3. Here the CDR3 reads CASSSSGNAGELFF. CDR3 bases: TGTGCCAGCAGTTCTAGCGGGAATGCCGGGGAGCTGTTTTTT.

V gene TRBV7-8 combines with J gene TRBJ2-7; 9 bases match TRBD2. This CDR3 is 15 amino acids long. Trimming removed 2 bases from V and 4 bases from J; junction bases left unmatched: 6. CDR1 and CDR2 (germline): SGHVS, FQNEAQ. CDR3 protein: CASSLYGREGYEQYF. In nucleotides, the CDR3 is TGTGCCAGCAGCTTATATGGGCGGGAGGGGTACGAGCAGTACTTC.

This CDR3 is CASSTQTGVGEKLFF. DNA for the CDR3: TGTGCCAGCAGCACCCAGACAGGGGTGGGAGAAAAACTGTTTTTT. The chain recombines TRBV7-8 with TRBJ1-4, with 8 nucleotides matching TRBD1. This CDR3 is built from 15 residues. V trimming: 5 bases; J trimming: 8 bases; junction bases outside the gene matches: 10. Per the germline V gene, CDR1 is SGHVS and CDR2 is FQNEAQ. Drawing the rest from reference TRBV7-8 and TRBJ1-4, the complete variable domain is GAGVSQSPRYKVAKRGQDVALRCDPISGHVSLFWYQQALGQGPEFLTYFQNEAQLDKSGLPSDRFFAERPEGSVSTLKIQRTQQEDSAVYLCASSTQTGVGEKLFFGSGTQLSVL.